The T cell receptor (beta chain) described here comes from a study of blood T cell repertoires in COVID-19. Overall study: PBMCs, B-cell-depleted T cells, or T cells provided the cDNA or gDNA that made up the material.

Authors' processing steps: How many nucleated cells were present was estimated from reference gene primer amplification. Profiled with immunoSEQ multiplex PCR; TCRdb holds only in-frame clones, not every one. V and J calls plus clone size are reproduced from that table; the DNA served to infer D and trimming. The data hold approximately 210,000 clones, with around four fifths observed a single time. Trimming cost V 5 bases and J 8 bases, with 15 bases left between them. The germline gives CDR1 SGHTA, CDR2 FQGNSA. The CDR3 covers 13 residues. This clone appeared a few times. Material: peripheral blood. The receptor was derived from a man in his fifties with active or convalescent COVID-19. The chain uses TRBV7-2 and TRBJ1-1; D not certain. The CDR3 region has the DNA TGTGCCAGCAGCCCCCGTTTGAGGTCCGAAGCTTTCTTT. Amino acid sequence: CASSPRLRSEAFF.